The clone carrying this TCR beta chain occurred many times. Its matching antigen is unknown. The data were obtained in a study of blood T cells in healthy people across ages. Combining a sample-barcoded 5' primer with a J-beta primer mix, a second PCR ran for about 6 to 12 cycles. TCRdb recomputed calls from the 5' RACE reads with MiXCR, one row per CDR3 protein. The table has around 400,000 distinct CDR3 sequences, roughly half seen once. This CDR3 is built from 13 residues. Germline assignment: CDR1 SGHAT and CDR2 FQDESV (reference sequence). The ends were cut back, 5 bases at V and 0 bases at J, with 8 bases in the middle. Every donor provided roughly 10 milliliters of peripheral blood. Whole-study results and caveats: Considered underestimates were the diversity estimates obtained from one million T cells. Naive T cell percentage strongly correlated with TCR beta diversity.

The clonotype comes from a man in his 60s in good health. Sequenced: blood. The rearrangement links TRBV11-1 to TRBJ2-7; maybe TRBD1 (6 bases). The CDR3 region has the DNA TGTGCCAGCAGCAGGGGGTCCTCCTACGAGCAGTACTTC. Translating it yields CASSRGSSYEQYF. Together with reference TRBV11-1 and TRBJ2-7, the CDR3 gives the full variable domain: EAEVAQSPRYKITEKSQAVAFWCDPISGHATLYWYRQILGQGPELLVQFQDESVVDDSQLPKDRFSAERLKGVDSTLKIQPAELGDSAMYLCASSRGSSYEQYFGPGTRLTVT.